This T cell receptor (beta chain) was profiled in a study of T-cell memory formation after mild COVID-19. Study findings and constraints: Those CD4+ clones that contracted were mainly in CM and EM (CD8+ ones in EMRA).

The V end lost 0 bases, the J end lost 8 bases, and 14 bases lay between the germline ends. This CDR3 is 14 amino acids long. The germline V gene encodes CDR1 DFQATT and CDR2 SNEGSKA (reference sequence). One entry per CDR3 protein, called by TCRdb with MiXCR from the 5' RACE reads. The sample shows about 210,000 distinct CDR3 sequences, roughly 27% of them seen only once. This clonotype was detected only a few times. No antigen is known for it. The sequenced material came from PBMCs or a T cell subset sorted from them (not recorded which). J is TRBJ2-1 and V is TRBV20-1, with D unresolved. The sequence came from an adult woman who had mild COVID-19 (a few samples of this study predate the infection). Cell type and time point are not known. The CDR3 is CSARDPRLVHEQFF. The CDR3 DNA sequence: TGCAGTGCTAGAGACCCGCGACTGGTCCATGAGCAGTTCTTC.